This T cell receptor (beta chain) was sequenced in a study of human T cells and chemical hapten exposure. Time point defined: patch test 3, about 24 weeks after DPC sensitization. Treatment defined: therapeutic diphenylcyclopropenone sensitization with weekly scalp DPC. Only after blood had been drawn was each patch test applied. Total RNA was extracted from unfractionated whole blood. TCRdb ran MiXCR on the RACE reads and lists one entry per CDR3 protein. Found here are 100,000 to 150,000 distinct CDR3 sequences, approximately 10% of them singletons; the top ten hold around 2.2%. This clonotype was picked up many times. Per germline, CDR1 SGHTA and CDR2 FQGNSA. CDR3 length equals 13 residues. Trimming took off 1 base at V and 4 bases at J, with 6 bases between the two ends.

The material was whole blood, obtained in connection with sensitization to the hapten diphenylcyclopropenone (DPC). This receptor was obtained from a woman aged 45-59 years with alopecia areata. Some clones in this sample may be carry-over from other donors' samples. V and J are TRBV7-2 and TRBJ2-3; D unclear. For the CDR3, the DNA is TGTGCCAGCAGCTTAGGTAGACCAGATACGCAGTATTTT. Protein: CASSLGRPDTQYF.